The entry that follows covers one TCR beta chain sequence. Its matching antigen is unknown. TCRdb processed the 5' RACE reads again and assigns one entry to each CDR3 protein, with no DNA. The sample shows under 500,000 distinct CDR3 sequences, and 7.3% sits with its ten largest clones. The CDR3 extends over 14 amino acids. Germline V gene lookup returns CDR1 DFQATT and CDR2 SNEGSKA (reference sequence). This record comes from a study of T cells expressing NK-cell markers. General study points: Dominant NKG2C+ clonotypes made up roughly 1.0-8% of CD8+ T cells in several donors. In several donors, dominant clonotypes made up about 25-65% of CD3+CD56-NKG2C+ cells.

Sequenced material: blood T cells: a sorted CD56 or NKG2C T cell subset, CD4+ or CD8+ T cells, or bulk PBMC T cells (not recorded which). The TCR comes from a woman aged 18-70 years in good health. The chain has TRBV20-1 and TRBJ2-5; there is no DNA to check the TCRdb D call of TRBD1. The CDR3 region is CSARDPPYQETQYF.